This T cell receptor beta chain was sequenced for a study of CD8 T cells in ankylosing spondylitis. From germline, CDR1 is MDHEN and CDR2 SYDVKM. This CDR3 is built from 13 residues. V lost 5 bases and J 7 bases, leaving 15 bases between the germline ends. Each TCR beta library was made by quantitative 5'-RACE that incorporated molecular barcodes. TCRdb itself ran the 5' RACE reads through MiXCR, one entry per CDR3 protein. The sample has 350,000 to 400,000 distinct CDR3 sequences, approximately 22% seen once. This clonotype has a handful of counts. The sequenced sample was blood, either unsorted or a sorted T cell fraction (not recorded which). V gene TRBV28 combines with J gene TRBJ2-7; D gene ambiguous. The TCR originated in a male donor with ankylosing spondylitis or in good health (not recorded which). The CDR3 DNA sequence: TGTGCCAGCAGTCCGCGCTCGGCTTTGGAGCAGTACTTC. This encodes CASSPRSALEQYF.